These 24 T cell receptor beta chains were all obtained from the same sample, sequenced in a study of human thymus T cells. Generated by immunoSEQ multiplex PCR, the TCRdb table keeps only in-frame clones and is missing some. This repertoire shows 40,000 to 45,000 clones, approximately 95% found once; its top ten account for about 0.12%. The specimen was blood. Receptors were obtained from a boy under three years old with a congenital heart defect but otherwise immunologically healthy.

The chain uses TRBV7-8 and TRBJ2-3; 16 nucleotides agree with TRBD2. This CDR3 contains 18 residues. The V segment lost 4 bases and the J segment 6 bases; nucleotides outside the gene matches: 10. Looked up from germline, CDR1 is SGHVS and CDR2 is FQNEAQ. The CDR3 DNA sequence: TGTGCCAGCAGCTCTCGGGGACTAGCGGGGGGGCCTGCGGATACGCAGTATTTT. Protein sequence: CASSSRGLAGGPADTQYF.

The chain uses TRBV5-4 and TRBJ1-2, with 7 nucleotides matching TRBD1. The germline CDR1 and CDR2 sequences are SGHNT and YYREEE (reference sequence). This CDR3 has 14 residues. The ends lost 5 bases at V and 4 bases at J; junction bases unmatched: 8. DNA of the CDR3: TGTGCCAGCAGTTCTACAGGGGCCGGCTATGGCTACACCTTC. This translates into CASSSTGAGYGYTF.

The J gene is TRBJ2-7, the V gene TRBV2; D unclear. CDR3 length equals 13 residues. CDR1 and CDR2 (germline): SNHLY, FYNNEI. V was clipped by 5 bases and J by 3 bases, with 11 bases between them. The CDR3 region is CASSLNNRYEQYF. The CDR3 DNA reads TGTGCCAGCAGTCTGAATAATCGCTACGAGCAGTACTTC.

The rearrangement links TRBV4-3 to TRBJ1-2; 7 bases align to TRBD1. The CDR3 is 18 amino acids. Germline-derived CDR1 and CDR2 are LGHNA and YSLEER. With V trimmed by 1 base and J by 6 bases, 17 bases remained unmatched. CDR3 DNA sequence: TGCGCCAGCAGCCAAGGGCAGGGGTACGGAAGGGGGCCCAATGGCTACACCTTC. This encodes CASSQGQGYGRGPNGYTF.

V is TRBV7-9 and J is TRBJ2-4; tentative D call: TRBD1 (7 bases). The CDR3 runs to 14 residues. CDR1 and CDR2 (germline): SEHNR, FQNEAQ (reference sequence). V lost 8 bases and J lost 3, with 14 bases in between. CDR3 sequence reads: CASGGGPIKNIQYF. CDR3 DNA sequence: TGTGCCAGCGGAGGGGGCCCAATCAAAAACATTCAGTACTTC.

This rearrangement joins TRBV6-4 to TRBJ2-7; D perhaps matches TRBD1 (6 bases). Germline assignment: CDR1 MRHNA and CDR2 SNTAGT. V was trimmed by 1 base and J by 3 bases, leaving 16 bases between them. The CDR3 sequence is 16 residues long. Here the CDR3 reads CASSDLTGGGRYEQYF. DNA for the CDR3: TGTGCCAGCAGTGACTTAACCGGTGGGGGCCGCTACGAGCAGTACTTC.

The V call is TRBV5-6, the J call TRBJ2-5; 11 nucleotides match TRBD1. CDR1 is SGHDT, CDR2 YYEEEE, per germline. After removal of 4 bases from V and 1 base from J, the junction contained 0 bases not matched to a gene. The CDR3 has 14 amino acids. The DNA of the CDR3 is TGTGCCAGCAGCGGGACAGGGGGCCAAGAGACCCAGTACTTC. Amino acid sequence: CASSGTGGQETQYF.

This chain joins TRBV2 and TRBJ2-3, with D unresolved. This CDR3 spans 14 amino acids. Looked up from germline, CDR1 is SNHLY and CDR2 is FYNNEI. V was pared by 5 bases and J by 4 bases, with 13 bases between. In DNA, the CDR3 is TGTGCCAGCAGTCGGCTACCGGGCGCAGATACGCAGTATTTT. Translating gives CASSRLPGADTQYF.

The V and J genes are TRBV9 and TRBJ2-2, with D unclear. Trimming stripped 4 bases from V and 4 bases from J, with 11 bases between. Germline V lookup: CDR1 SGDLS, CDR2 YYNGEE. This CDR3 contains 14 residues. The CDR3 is CASSPRHPTGELFF. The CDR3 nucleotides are TGTGCCAGCAGCCCTCGCCATCCCACCGGGGAGCTGTTTTTT.

CDR3 in amino acids: CAWRDKSGNTIYF. The CDR3 bases are TGTGCCTGGAGGGACAAATCTGGAAACACCATATATTTT. The chain couples TRBV30 to TRBJ1-3; TRBD1 is a possible D gene (5 bases). Deletions cut 3 bases from V and 1 base from J, with 7 bases between. The CDR3 is made up of 13 amino acids. The germline V gene encodes CDR1 GTSNPN and CDR2 SVGIG (reference sequence). The full variable domain, its missing parts supplied by reference TRBV30 and TRBJ1-3, is SQTIHQWPATLVQPVGSPLSLECTVEGTSNPNLYWYRQAAGRGLQLLFYSVGIGQISSEVPQNLSASRPQDRQFILSSKKLLLSDSGFYLCAWRDKSGNTIYFGEGSWLTVV.

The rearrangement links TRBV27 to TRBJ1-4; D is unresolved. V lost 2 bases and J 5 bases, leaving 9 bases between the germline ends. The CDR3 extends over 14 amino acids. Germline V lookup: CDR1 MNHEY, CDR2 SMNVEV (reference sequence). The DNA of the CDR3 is TGTGCCAGCAGTTTACTTGGGGTGAATGAAAAACTGTTTTTT. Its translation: CASSLLGVNEKLFF.

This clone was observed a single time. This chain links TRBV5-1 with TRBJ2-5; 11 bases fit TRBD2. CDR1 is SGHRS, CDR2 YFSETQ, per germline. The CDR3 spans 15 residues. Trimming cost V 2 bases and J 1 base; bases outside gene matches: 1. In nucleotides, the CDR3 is TGCGCCAGCAGCTTAACTAGCGGGGGCCAAGAGACCCAGTACTTC. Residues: CASSLTSGGQETQYF.

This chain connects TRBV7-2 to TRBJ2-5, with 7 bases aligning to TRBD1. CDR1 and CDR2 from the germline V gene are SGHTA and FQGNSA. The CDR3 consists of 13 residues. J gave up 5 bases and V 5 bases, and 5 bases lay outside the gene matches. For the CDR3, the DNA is TGTGCCAGCAGCCAGGGACAGTGGGAGACCCAGTACTTC. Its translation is CASSQGQWETQYF.

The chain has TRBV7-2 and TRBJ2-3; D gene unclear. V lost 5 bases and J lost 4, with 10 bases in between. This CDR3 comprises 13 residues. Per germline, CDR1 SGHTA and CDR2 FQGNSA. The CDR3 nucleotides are TGTGCCAGCAGCCTTGATGGGGCAGATACGCAGTATTTT. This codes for CASSLDGADTQYF.

CDR3 DNA sequence: TGTGCCAGCAGTTACTCGAATTCAGGGGGCTATGGCTACACCTTC. Amino acids: CASSYSNSGGYGYTF. The V gene is TRBV6-5, the J gene TRBJ1-2; 7 nucleotides match TRBD1. CDR3 length: 15 residues. The germline gives CDR1 MNHEY, CDR2 SVGAGI. J gave up 4 bases and V 0 bases, and 5 bases lay outside the gene matches.

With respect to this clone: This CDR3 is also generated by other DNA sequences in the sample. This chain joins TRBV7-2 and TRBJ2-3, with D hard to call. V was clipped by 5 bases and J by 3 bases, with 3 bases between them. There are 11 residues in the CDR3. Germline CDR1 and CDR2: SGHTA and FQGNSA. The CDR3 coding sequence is TGTGCCAGCAGCCTGACAGATACGCAGTATTTT. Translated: CASSLTDTQYF.

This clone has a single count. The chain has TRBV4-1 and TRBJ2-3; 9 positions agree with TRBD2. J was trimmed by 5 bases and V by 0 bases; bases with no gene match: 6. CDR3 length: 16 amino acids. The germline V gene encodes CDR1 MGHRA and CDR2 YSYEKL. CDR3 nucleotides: TGCGCCAGCAGCCAAGATCGGGCGGGGGGGCTAGATACGCAGTATTTT. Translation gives CASSQDRAGGLDTQYF.

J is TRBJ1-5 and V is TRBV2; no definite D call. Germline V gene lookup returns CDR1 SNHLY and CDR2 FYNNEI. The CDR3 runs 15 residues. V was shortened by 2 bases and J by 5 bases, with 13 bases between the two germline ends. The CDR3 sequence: CASSENSGLYQPQHF. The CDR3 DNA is TGTGCCAGCAGTGAAAACAGTGGTCTATATCAGCCCCAGCATTTT.

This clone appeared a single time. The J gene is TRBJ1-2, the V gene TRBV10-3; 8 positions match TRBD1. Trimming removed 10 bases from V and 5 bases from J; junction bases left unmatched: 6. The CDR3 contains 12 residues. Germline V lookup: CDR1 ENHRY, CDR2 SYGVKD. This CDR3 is CATGQGRYGYTF. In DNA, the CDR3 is TGTGCCACCGGACAGGGACGATATGGCTACACCTTC.

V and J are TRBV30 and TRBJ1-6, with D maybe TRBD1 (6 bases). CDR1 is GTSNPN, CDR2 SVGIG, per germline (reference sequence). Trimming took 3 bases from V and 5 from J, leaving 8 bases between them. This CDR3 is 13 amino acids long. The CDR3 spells CAWRGANNSPLHF. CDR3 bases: TGTGCCTGGAGGGGGGCGAATAATTCACCCCTCCACTTT.

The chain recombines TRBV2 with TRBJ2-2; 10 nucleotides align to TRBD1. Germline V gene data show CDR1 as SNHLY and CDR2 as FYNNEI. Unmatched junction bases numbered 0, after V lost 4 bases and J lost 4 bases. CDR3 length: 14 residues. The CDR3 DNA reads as TGTGCCAGCAGTGGGACAGGGGGCACCGGGGAGCTGTTTTTT. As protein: CASSGTGGTGELFF.

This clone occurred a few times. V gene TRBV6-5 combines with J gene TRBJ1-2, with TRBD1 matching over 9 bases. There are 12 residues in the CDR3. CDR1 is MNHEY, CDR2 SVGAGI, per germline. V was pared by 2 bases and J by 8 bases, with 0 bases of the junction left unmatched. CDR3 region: CASSYGTGGYTF. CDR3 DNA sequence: TGTGCCAGCAGTTACGGGACAGGGGGCTACACCTTC.

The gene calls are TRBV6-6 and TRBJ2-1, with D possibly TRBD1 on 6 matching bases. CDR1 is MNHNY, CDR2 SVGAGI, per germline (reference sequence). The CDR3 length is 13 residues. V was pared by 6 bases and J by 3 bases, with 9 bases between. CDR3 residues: CASSYRDYNEQFF. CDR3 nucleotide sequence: TGTGCCAGCAGCTACAGGGACTACAATGAGCAGTTCTTC.

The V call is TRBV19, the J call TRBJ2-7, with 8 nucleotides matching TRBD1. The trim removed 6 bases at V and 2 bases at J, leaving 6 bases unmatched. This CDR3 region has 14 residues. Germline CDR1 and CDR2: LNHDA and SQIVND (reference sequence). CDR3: CASRPSGGPYEQYF. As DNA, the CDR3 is TGTGCCAGTAGGCCTTCAGGGGGCCCCTACGAGCAGTACTTC.